The 10 T cell receptor beta chains in this list originate from one sample, sequenced in a study of CD4 T cells in relation to SARS-CoV-2 and coronaviruses (dated by TCRdb to 2020 to 2023). Libraries were prepared through the immunoSEQ multiplex PCR assay. TCRdb limited this immuneACCESS table to in-frame rearrangements with V and J called. A share of clones is missing; checked studies link under half to unresolved V genes, and the rest is unexplained. This sample gives about 36,000 clones in total; around three quarters of them show up just once. In total, the top ten clones hold roughly 20% of the sample. For these TCRs, the target antigens are not known. Input material: memory CD4+ T cells from PBMCs, cultured in vitro. According to the study, the label for this sample's cell subset or site signals: memory (non-naive) CD4+ T cells. The receptor set was obtained from an adult with COVID-19.

The DNA for the CDR3 is TGTGCCAGTCGGAAAACTAGCGGGAGGAACTCCTACGAGCAGTACTTC. Translation: CASRKTSGRNSYEQYF. The chain is built from TRBV19 and TRBJ2-7; 12 nucleotides align to TRBD2. Germline CDR1 reads LNHDA; CDR2 reads SQIVND (reference sequence). The CDR3 is 16 residues long. Trimming cost V 8 bases and J 0 bases; bases outside gene matches: 8. The variable domain in full, with the rest retrieved from reference TRBV19 and TRBJ2-7, is DGGITQSPKYLFRKEGQNVTLSCEQNLNHDAMYWYRQDPGQGLRLIYYSQIVNDFQKGDIAEGYSVSREKKESFPLTVTSAQKNPTAFYLCASRKTSGRNSYEQYFGPGTRLTVT.

This chain connects TRBV29-1 to TRBJ1-2; the D gene is possibly TRBD1 (5 bases). Germline V CDR1 and CDR2: SQVTM, ANQGSEA. This CDR3 has 12 residues. V lost 7 bases to trimming and J lost 5 bases, with 14 bases between them. CDR3 nucleotide sequence: TGCAGCGCTCCGGGACCTGGGTATGGCTACACCTTC. Protein: CSAPGPGYGYTF.

This clone showed up just a few times. The CDR3 spells CASSYVGQGYYEQYF. The DNA of the CDR3 is TGTGCCAGCAGTTATGTGGGACAGGGATATTACGAGCAGTACTTC. The chain joins TRBV2 to TRBJ2-7; 9 nucleotides line up with TRBD1. V trimming: 5 bases; J trimming: 4 bases; junction bases outside the gene matches: 9. The CDR3 spans 15 residues. Looked up from germline, CDR1 is SNHLY and CDR2 is FYNNEI.

In its sample, this clone was seen a few times. The chain links TRBV6-1 to TRBJ2-3; 12 bases are a match to TRBD2. With 2 bases clipped from V and 4 bases from J, the junction kept 1 base outside the gene matches. Germline V gene lookup returns CDR1 MNHNS and CDR2 SASEGT. The CDR3 length is 15 residues. This CDR3 is CASSELAGGPDTQYF. The CDR3 bases are TGTGCCAGCAGTGAACTAGCGGGAGGGCCAGATACGCAGTATTTT.

Here the CDR3 reads CASSTGHGDSNQPQHF. The CDR3 DNA sequence: TGCGCCAGCAGCACGGGACATGGCGATAGCAATCAGCCCCAGCATTTT. This rearrangement joins TRBV5-1 to TRBJ1-5; a weak D match, TRBD1 (6 bases). The V end was cut by 4 bases, the J end by 0 bases, with 14 bases between. The CDR3 is 16 amino acids. The germline CDR1 and CDR2 sequences are SGHRS and YFSETQ.

CDR3 residues: CASSTGTDSYEQYF. The CDR3 DNA reads TGTGCCAGCAGTACCGGGACAGATTCCTACGAGCAGTACTTC. The chain is built from TRBV6-5 and TRBJ2-7; TRBD1 agrees at 7 bases. Germline loops: CDR1 MNHEY, CDR2 SVGAGI. The V gene end was trimmed by 5 bases and the J gene end by 1 base; junction bases not matched to a gene: 5. This CDR3 comprises 14 residues.

The V and J genes are TRBV19 and TRBJ1-5; a possible D gene is TRBD1 (6 bases). The V gene's germline CDR1 is LNHDA and CDR2 SQIVND (reference sequence). CDR3 length: 14 residues. Trimming pared 7 bases from V and 9 bases from J, leaving 19 bases between. For the CDR3, the DNA is TGTGCCAGTACCCGCGGACAGACAGGTAGGCCCCAGCATTTT. It yields the protein CASTRGQTGRPQHF.

J is TRBJ2-7 and V is TRBV7-2; 7 nucleotides align to TRBD1. V dropped 1 base and J dropped 0; count of bases not matched to a gene: 15. CDR3 length equals 19 residues. Germline CDR1 SGHTA, CDR2 FQGNSA. CDR3 in amino acids: CASSLVFRGGGASSYEQYF. In nucleotides, the CDR3 is TGTGCCAGCAGCTTAGTTTTTCGAGGGGGCGGCGCATCCTCCTACGAGCAGTACTTC. Full variable domain (remainder filled in from reference TRBV7-2 and TRBJ2-7): GAGVSQSPSNKVTEKGKDVELRCDPISGHTALYWYRQSLGQGLEFLIYFQGNSAPDKSGLPSDRFSAERTGGSVSTLTIQRTQQEDSAVYLCASSLVFRGGGASSYEQYFGPGTRLTVT.

This clone was picked up one time. V usage is TRBV30 and J usage is TRBJ2-3, with 9 bases fitting TRBD2. The CDR3 is 15 amino acids. V was pared by 7 bases and J by 5 bases, with 13 bases of the junction left unmatched. Germline V lookup: CDR1 GTSNPN, CDR2 SVGIG (reference sequence). Here the CDR3 DNA reads TGTGCCTTAGTCCCCCGCGGGAGGGCCGGAGATACGCAGTATTTT. This gives the protein CALVPRGRAGDTQYF.

The V gene is TRBV5-1, the J gene TRBJ2-7; no definite D call. With 5 bases removed from V and 2 bases from J, the gap between germline ends came to 5 bases. The germline CDR1 and CDR2 sequences are SGHRS and YFSETQ. The CDR3 runs 11 residues. The CDR3 loop is CASRETYEQYF. The DNA of the CDR3 is TGCGCCAGCAGAGAAACCTACGAGCAGTACTTC.